This T cell receptor (beta chain) stems from a study of blood T cells in healthy people across ages. This clonotype appeared many times. What it binds is not known. Donors gave around 10 milliliters of peripheral blood apiece. General observations from the study: Nothing was known about donor CMV status, and this possibly confounded expanded clonotype changes.

Combining a sample-barcoded 5' primer with a J-beta primer mix, a second PCR ran for roughly 7 to 11 cycles. MiXCR, applied by TCRdb to the 5' RACE reads, yields one record per CDR3 protein. The sample includes more than 800,000 distinct CDR3 sequences, around 26% of them seen just once. The germline V gene has CDR1 KGHSH and CDR2 LQKENI. The ends lost 5 bases at V and 7 bases at J; junction bases unmatched: 14. CDR3 length: 15 residues. The genes are TRBV18 and TRBJ2-7; 7 bases are shared with TRBD1. The sequence derives from a woman older than 75 in good health. Sequencing was performed on blood. The CDR3 DNA reads as TGTGCCAGCTCAGCAGTTAGACAGGGTTCGGGAGAGCAGTACTTC. Protein sequence: CASSAVRQGSGEQYF.